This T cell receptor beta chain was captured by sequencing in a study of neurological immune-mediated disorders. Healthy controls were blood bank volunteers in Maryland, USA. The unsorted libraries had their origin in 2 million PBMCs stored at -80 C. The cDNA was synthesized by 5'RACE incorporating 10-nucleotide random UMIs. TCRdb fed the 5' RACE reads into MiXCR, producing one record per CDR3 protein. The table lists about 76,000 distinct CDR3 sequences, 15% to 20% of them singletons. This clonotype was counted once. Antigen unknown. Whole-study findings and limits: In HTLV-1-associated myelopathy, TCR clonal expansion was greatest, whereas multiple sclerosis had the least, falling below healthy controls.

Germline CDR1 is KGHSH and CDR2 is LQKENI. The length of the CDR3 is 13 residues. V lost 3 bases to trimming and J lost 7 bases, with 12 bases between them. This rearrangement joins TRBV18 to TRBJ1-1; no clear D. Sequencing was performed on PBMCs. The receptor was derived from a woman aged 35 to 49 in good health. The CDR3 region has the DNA TGTGCCAGCTCACCCTTGCCCGGCAGTGAAGCTTTCTTT. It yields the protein CASSPLPGSEAFF.